This record concerns one T cell receptor beta chain sequence. Its specificity is unknown. Donors were approximately eleven juvenile idiopathic arthritis patients with active disease, 3 polyarticular and 8 oligoarticular. Only in-frame clones appear in the TCRdb table, and some are missing; sequencing was by immunoSEQ multiplex PCR. This table lists roughly 5,900 clones. The record originates from a study of synovial regulatory T cells in juvenile arthritis. General study results and limits: iaTreg cells shared more CDR3 sequences with synovial Tregs than other blood Tregs did. Blood Treg cells that were inflammation-associated showed lower TCR diversity than other blood Treg cells.

CDR3 size: 18 residues. DNA is not recorded here. The V gene's germline CDR1 is MRHNA and CDR2 SNTAGT. This chain links TRBV6-4 with TRBJ2-1; TCRdb selects TRBD1, and the lack of DNA leaves this call unchecked. The sequenced sample consisted of Treg cells from blood. Described subset: remaining (HLA-DR-negative) circulating blood Treg cells. The sequence was obtained from a donor aged 2-30 years with juvenile idiopathic arthritis. The chain's CDR3 is CASRGGPTVDRSGPKQFF.